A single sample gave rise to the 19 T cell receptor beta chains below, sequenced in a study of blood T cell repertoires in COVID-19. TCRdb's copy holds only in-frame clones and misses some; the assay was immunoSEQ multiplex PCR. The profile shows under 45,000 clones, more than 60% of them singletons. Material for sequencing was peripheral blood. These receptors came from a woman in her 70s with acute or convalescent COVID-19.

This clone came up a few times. CDR3 in amino acids: CSVAGQPNQPQHF. As DNA, the CDR3 is TGCAGCGTTGCCGGACAGCCCAATCAGCCCCAGCATTTT. The genes are TRBV29-1 and TRBJ1-5; a possible D gene is TRBD1 (6 bases). The V and J ends lost 4 bases and 3 bases respectively, with 10 bases between them. This CDR3 region has 13 residues. Germline CDR1 and CDR2: SQVTM and ANQGSEA. The whole variable domain, filled in from reference TRBV29-1 and TRBJ1-5, reads SAVISQKPSRDICQRGTSLTIQCQVDSQVTMMFWYRQQPGQSLTLIATANQGSEATYESGFVIDKFPISRPNLTFSTLTVSNMSPEDSSIYLCSVAGQPNQPQHFGDGTRLSIL.

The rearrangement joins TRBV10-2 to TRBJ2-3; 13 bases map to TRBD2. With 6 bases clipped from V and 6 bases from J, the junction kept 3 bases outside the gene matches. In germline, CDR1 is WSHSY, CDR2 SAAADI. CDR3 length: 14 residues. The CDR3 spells CASSRTSGGDTQYF. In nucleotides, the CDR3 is TGCGCCAGCAGCCGGACTAGCGGGGGTGATACGCAGTATTTT.

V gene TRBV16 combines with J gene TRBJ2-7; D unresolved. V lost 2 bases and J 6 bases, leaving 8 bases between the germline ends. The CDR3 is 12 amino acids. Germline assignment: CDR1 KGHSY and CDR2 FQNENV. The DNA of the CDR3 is TGTGCCAGCAGCCAAGTTACATCCGAGCAGTACTTC. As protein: CASSQVTSEQYF.

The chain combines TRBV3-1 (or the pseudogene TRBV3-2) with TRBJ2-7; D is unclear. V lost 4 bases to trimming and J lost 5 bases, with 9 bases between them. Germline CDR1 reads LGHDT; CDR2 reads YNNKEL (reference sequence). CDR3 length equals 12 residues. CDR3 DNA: TGTGCCAGCAGCCGCCTAGATGACGAGCAGTACTTC. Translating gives CASSRLDDEQYF.

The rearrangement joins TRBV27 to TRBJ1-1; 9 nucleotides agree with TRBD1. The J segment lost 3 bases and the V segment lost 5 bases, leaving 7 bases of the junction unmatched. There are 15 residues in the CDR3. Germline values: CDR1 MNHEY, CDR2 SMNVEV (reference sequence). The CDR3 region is CASSGWTGEDTEAFF. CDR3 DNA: TGTGCCAGCAGTGGATGGACAGGGGAGGACACTGAAGCTTTCTTT.

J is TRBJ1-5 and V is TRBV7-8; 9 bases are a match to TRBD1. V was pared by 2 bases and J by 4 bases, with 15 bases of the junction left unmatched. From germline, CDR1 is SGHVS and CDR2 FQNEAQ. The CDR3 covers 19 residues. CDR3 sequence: CASSLRGGAGTGLNQPQHF. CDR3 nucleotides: TGTGCCAGCAGCTTACGGGGGGGGGCAGGGACAGGGTTGAATCAGCCCCAGCATTTT.

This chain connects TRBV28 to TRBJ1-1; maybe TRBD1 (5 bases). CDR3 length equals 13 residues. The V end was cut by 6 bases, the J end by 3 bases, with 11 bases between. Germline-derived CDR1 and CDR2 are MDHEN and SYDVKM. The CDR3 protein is CASREGRDTEAFF. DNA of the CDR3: TGTGCCAGCAGGGAGGGGAGGGACACTGAAGCTTTCTTT.

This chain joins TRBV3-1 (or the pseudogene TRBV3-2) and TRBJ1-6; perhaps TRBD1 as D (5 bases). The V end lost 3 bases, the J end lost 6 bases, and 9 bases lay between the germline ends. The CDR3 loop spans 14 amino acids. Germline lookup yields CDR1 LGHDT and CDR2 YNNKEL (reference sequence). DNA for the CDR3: TGTGCCAGCAGCCACAGGGTCGGTAATTCACCCCTCCACTTT. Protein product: CASSHRVGNSPLHF.

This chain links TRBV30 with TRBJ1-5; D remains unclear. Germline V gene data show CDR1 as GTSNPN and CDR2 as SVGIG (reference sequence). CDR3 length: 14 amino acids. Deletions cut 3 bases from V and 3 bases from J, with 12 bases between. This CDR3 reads CAWSVGGNNQPQHF. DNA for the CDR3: TGTGCCTGGAGCGTCGGCGGAAACAATCAGCCCCAGCATTTT. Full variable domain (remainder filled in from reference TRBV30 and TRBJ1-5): SQTIHQWPATLVQPVGSPLSLECTVEGTSNPNLYWYRQAAGRGLQLLFYSVGIGQISSEVPQNLSASRPQDRQFILSSKKLLLSDSGFYLCAWSVGGNNQPQHFGDGTRLSIL.

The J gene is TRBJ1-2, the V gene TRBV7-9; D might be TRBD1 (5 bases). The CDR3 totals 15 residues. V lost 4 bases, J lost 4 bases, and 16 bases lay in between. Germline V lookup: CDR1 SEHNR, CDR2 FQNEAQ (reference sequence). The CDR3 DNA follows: TGTGCCAGCAGCTCCCCTGAGACAGTTTCCTATGGCTACACCTTC. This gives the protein CASSSPETVSYGYTF.

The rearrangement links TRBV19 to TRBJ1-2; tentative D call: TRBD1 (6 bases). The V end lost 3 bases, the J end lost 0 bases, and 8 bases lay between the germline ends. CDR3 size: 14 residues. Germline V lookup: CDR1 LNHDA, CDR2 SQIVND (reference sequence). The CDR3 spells CASSIGQSNYGYTF. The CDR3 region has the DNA TGTGCCAGTAGTATCGGACAGTCTAACTATGGCTACACCTTC.

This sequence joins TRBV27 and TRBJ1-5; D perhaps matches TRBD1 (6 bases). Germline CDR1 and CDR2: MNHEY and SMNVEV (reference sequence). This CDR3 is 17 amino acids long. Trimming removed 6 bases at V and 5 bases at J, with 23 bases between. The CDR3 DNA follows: TGTGCCAGCAGCGAAGGGGGATACCGACATTTGCATCAGCCCCAGCATTTT. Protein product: CASSEGGYRHLHQPQHF.

In DNA form, the CDR3 reads TGTGCCAGCAGCTTAGGGGGGCAGGGGCTGCCTGAAGCTTTCTTT. Protein: CASSLGGQGLPEAFF. The chain carries TRBV7-8 and TRBJ1-1; maybe TRBD1 (6 bases). The CDR3 sequence is 15 residues long. Germline CDR1 and CDR2: SGHVS and FQNEAQ. Trimming removed 1 base at V and 6 bases at J, with 15 bases between.

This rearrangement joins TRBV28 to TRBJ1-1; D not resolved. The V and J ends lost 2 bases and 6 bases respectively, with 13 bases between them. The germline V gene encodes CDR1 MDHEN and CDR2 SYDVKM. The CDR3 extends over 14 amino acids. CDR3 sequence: CASSLRHPGAEAFF. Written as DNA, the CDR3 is TGTGCCAGCAGTTTACGGCACCCCGGGGCTGAAGCTTTCTTT.

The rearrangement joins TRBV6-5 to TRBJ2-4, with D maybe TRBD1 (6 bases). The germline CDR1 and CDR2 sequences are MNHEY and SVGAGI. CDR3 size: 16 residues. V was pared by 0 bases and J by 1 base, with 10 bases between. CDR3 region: CASSYSYRAAKNIQYF. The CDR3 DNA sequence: TGTGCCAGCAGTTACTCTTACAGGGCCGCCAAAAACATTCAGTACTTC.

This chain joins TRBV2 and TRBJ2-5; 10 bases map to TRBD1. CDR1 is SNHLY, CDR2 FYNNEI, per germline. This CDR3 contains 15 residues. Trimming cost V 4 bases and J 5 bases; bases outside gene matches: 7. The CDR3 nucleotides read TGTGCCAGCAGTGGGACAGGGGGGTACGGGGAGACCCAGTACTTC. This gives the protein CASSGTGGYGETQYF.

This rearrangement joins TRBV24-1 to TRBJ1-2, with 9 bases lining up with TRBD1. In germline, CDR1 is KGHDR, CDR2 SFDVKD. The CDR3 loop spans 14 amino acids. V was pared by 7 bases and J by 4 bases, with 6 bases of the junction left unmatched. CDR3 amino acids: CATSPGQGAYGYTF. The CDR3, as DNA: TGTGCCACCAGCCCGGGACAGGGAGCCTATGGCTACACCTTC.

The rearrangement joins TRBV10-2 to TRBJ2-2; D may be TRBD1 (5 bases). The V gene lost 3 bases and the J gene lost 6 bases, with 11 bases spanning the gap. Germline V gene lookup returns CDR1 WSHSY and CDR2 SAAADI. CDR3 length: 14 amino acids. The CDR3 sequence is CASSDRAMAGELFF. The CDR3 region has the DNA TGCGCCAGCAGTGACAGGGCCATGGCCGGGGAGCTGTTTTTT.

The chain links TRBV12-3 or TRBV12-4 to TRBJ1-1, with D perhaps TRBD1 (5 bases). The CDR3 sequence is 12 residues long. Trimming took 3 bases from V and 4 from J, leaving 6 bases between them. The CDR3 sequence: CASSFGGTEAFF. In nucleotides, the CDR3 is TGTGCCAGCAGTTTCGGGGGCACTGAAGCTTTCTTT.